The sequence of this T cell receptor (beta chain) was determined in a study of human T cells and chemical hapten exposure. Using its own MiXCR run on the RACE reads, TCRdb lists one record per CDR3 protein. The repertoire holds 90,000 to 110,000 distinct CDR3 sequences, with about a tenth as singletons. The study, taken as a whole, reports: More PT1 expanded TCRs went with higher patch test scores.

Time point: patch test 2, 6 weeks after DPC sensitization. Treatment described: therapeutic diphenylcyclopropenone sensitization with weekly scalp DPC. Patch tests were applied only after blood draws. The ends were cut back, 4 bases at V and 5 bases at J, with 16 bases in the middle. The length of the CDR3 is 15 residues. Germline V gene lookup returns CDR1 SGHAT and CDR2 FQNNGV. Notes on this clonotype: What it recognizes is unknown.

The receptor was derived from a woman aged 35 to 49 with alopecia areata. Some clones in this sample may be carry-over from other donors' samples. This chain connects TRBV11-2 to TRBJ2-3; maybe TRBD2 (5 bases). This material consisted of whole blood, taken in connection with sensitization to the hapten diphenylcyclopropenone (DPC). The CDR3 DNA sequence: TGTGCCAGCAGCTCGTGGAGGCTAGTGAAAGATACGCAGTATTTT. Translated, it gives CASSSWRLVKDTQYF.